Each of the 15 T cell receptor beta chains below was sequenced from the same sample in a study of immune evolution from preneoplasia to lung adenocarcinoma. The table came from immunoSEQ multiplex PCR; TCRdb's copy has only in-frame clones and leaves some out. This table has 16,000 or so clones, roughly 90% appearing once. Specimen: FFPE invasive lung adenocarcinoma tissue. These receptors originate from a person aged 70 to 85 with invasive lung adenocarcinoma.

The chain has TRBV7-9 and TRBJ2-2, with D hard to call. The CDR3 totals 12 residues. Germline loops: CDR1 SEHNR, CDR2 FQNEAQ (reference sequence). V was trimmed by 0 bases and J by 8 bases, leaving 4 bases between them. Here the CDR3 reads CASSLALGELFF. CDR3 bases: TGTGCCAGCAGCTTAGCGCTTGGGGAGCTGTTTTTT.

The CDR3 is CAWSGGLSNQPQHF. CDR3 DNA: TGTGCCTGGAGCGGAGGACTAAGCAATCAGCCCCAGCATTTT. The V and J genes are TRBV30 and TRBJ1-5; D is undetermined. The ends were cut back, 3 bases at V and 1 base at J, with 10 bases in the middle. Germline-derived CDR1 and CDR2 are GTSNPN and SVGIG (reference sequence). The CDR3 sequence is 14 residues long.

V gene TRBV18 combines with J gene TRBJ2-7, with 10 bases identical to TRBD1. Germline V gene lookup returns CDR1 KGHSH and CDR2 LQKENI. Losses at the gene ends were 3 bases for V and 6 bases for J; bases not matched to a gene: 5. The CDR3 spans 14 residues. The DNA for the CDR3 is TGTGCCAGCTCACCCGGGACAGGGGAAGGCGAGCAGTACTTC. It translates to CASSPGTGEGEQYF.

This clone was found a few times. The V gene is TRBV29-1, the J gene TRBJ1-1; 7 nucleotides align to TRBD1. Trimming took 6 bases from V and 2 from J; bases not matched to a gene: 9. The germline V gene encodes CDR1 SQVTM and CDR2 ANQGSEA. The length of the CDR3 is 14 residues. CDR3 in amino acids: CSVGGQTVNTEAFF. The CDR3, as DNA: TGCAGCGTCGGGGGACAGACAGTCAACACTGAAGCTTTCTTT.

This chain uses TRBV11-2 with TRBJ2-2; D may be TRBD2 (6 bases). This CDR3 comprises 13 residues. V lost 3 bases, J lost 8 bases, and 10 bases lay in between. The germline V gene encodes CDR1 SGHAT and CDR2 FQNNGV. CDR3 residues: CASSFRAGGELFF. The CDR3 DNA reads TGTGCCAGCAGCTTCAGGGCGGGGGGGGAGCTGTTTTTT.

V usage is TRBV29-1 and J usage is TRBJ1-1; tentatively, D is TRBD1 (5 bases). The ends were cut back, 6 bases at V and 1 base at J, with 15 bases in the middle. Germline values: CDR1 SQVTM, CDR2 ANQGSEA. This CDR3 is built from 14 residues. In DNA form, the CDR3 reads TGCAGCGTGGGACCGAGGATATCGAACACTGAAGCTTTCTTT. This gives the protein CSVGPRISNTEAFF.

The chain uses TRBV18 and TRBJ1-5, with 9 bases aligning to TRBD1. The germline CDR1 and CDR2 sequences are KGHSH and LQKENI. Trimming removed 5 bases from V and 4 bases from J; junction bases left unmatched: 0. The CDR3 is 13 amino acids. Here the CDR3 DNA reads TGTGCCAGCTCAGGACAGGGGAATCAGCCCCAGCATTTT. It encodes CASSGQGNQPQHF.

The CDR3 nucleotides read TGCGCCAGCAGCCCGCGGCAACACGAGCAGTACTTC. Residues: CASSPRQHEQYF. The chain combines TRBV5-1 with TRBJ2-7; no reliable D call. V gave up 4 bases and J gave up 5 bases, with 10 bases separating them. This CDR3 contains 12 residues. From germline, CDR1 is SGHRS and CDR2 YFSETQ.

Regarding this clone: Other DNA sequences in this specimen translate into the identical CDR3. J is TRBJ2-3 and V is TRBV4-2, with D uncertain. The ends were cut back, 2 bases at V and 4 bases at J, with 7 bases in the middle. CDR3 length: 13 amino acids. Per the germline V gene, CDR1 is LGHNA and CDR2 is YNFKEQ. CDR3 nucleotide sequence: TGTGCCAGCAGCCAAATGGGTCCAGATACGCAGTATTTT. It is translated as CASSQMGPDTQYF.

The chain combines TRBV18 with TRBJ2-2; weak D call: TRBD2 (5 bases). The CDR3 consists of 16 residues. The germline gives CDR1 KGHSH, CDR2 LQKENI. Trimming took 1 base from V and 1 from J, leaving 10 bases between them. The CDR3 loop is CASSPLPAGNTGELFF. The CDR3 DNA is TGTGCCAGCTCACCACTGCCCGCGGGGAACACCGGGGAGCTGTTTTTT.

The chain couples TRBV2 to TRBJ1-2; D ambiguous. Between the trimmed V and J ends, which lost 8 bases and 4 bases, there was a span of 14 bases. The germline gives CDR1 SNHLY, CDR2 FYNNEI. CDR3 length: 13 residues. DNA for the CDR3: TGTGCCAGCGGGTCTTCCCGCTTCTATGGCTACACCTTC. This codes for CASGSSRFYGYTF.

The genes are TRBV7-9 and TRBJ1-1, with 8 positions matching TRBD1. Unmatched junction bases numbered 5, after V lost 10 bases and J lost 7 bases. CDR3 length: 11 residues. CDR1 SEHNR and CDR2 FQNEAQ come from the germline V gene (reference sequence). The CDR3 loop reads CATHRGNEAFF. Written as DNA, the CDR3 is TGTGCCACCCACAGGGGGAATGAAGCTTTCTTT.

The J gene is TRBJ2-2, the V gene TRBV6-5; possible D gene TRBD1, 6 bases. There are 14 residues in the CDR3. Germline V CDR1 and CDR2: MNHEY, SVGAGI. Trimming cost V 4 bases and J 5 bases, with 11 bases left between them. CDR3 sequence: CASSLGAKTGELFF. The CDR3 coding sequence is TGTGCCAGCAGTTTGGGGGCTAAAACCGGGGAGCTGTTTTTT.

This chain uses TRBV28 with TRBJ2-3; no firm D call. Per germline, CDR1 MDHEN and CDR2 SYDVKM. This CDR3 has 14 amino acids. Trimming cost V 2 bases and J 6 bases, with 12 bases left between them. The CDR3, as DNA: TGTGCCAGCAGTTTAAGTAACCGATGGGATACGCAGTATTTT. Translated: CASSLSNRWDTQYF.

V is TRBV28 and J is TRBJ1-1; a possible D gene is TRBD1 (5 bases). Trimming removed 4 bases from V and 1 base from J, with 10 bases in between. The CDR3 consists of 14 residues. Germline-derived CDR1 and CDR2 are MDHEN and SYDVKM. DNA of the CDR3: TGTGCCAGCAGTTACCCAGGGCCGAACACTGAAGCTTTCTTT. It is translated as CASSYPGPNTEAFF.